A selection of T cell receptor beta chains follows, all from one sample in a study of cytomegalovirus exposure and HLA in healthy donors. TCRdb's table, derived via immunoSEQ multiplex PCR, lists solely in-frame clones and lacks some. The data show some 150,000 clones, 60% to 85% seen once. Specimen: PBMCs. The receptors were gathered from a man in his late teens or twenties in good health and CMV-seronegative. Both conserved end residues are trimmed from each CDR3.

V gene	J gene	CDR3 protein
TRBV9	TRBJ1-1	ASSWGQVDTEAF
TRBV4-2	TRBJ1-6	ASSQEEGSYRLSSYNSPLH
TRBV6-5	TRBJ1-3	ASSWGQGNTIY
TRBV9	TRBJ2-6	ASSPRGQQPSGANVLT
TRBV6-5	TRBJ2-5	ASSSGGASGETQY
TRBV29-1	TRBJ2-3	SVVRGTVRTDTQY
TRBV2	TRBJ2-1	ASRGTATYNEQF
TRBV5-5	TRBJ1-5	ASSRRTGGGNQPQH
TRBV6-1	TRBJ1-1	ASSEGMGGFTEAF
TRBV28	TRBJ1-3	ASNSISGNTIY
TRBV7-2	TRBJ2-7	ASSSTSGDVGEQY
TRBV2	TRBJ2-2	ASSTNRGAGELF
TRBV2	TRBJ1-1	ASSRTGIHTEAF
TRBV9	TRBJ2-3	ASSSRLAGETDTQY
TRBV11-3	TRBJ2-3	ASSPDRERFRTDTQY
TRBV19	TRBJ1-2	ASSPRQVGYGYT
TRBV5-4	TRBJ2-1	ASSSGTSGSRNEQF
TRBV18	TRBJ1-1	ASSPTPNTEAF
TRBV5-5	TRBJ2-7	ASSPGHAAYEQY
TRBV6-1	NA	ASADPGTGSYEQY
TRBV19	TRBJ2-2	ATALAEENTGELF
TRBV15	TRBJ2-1	ATSRGGQVTGNEQF
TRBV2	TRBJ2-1	ASSEIALTRNEQF
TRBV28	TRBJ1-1	ASSQARGSTEAF
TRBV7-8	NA	ASSSDRVTSYEQY